These T cell receptor beta chains were read from a single sample in a study of PD-L1 blockade in urothelial cancer. Profiled with immunoSEQ multiplex PCR; TCRdb holds only in-frame clones, not every one. Of tens of thousands of clones in the sample, approximately 80% were seen once. The sequenced sample was PBMCs, obtained around atezolizumab (anti-PD-L1) treatment. All receptors derive from an older man with urothelial cancer. CDR3s include the opening cysteine and the closing phenylalanine or tryptophan.

CASSVGEQGGYQETQYF TRBJ2-5 17 TRBV9
CASSLPSGRSLEEQYF TRBJ2-7 16 TRBV5-6
CASSVQQGRNTIYF TRBJ1-3 14 TRBV11-2
CASSQGTRDYEQYF TRBJ2-7 14 TRBV4-2
CASSKDRLGLEKLFF TRBJ1-4 15 TRBV4-2
CASSNQWNTEAFF TRBJ1-1 13 TRBV5-5
CASSPGHSENYGYTF TRBJ1-2 15 TRBV9
CASTVTASGSEQFF TRBJ2-1 14 TRBV2
CASSQVARGRDTEAFF TRBJ1-1 16 TRBV4-2
CASSYHISGSNNEQFF TRBJ2-1 16 TRBV6-6
CTSSRRPIQRNSNQPQHF TRBJ1-5 18 TRBV1
CASSDGTDNSPLHF TRBJ1-6 14 TRBV9
CASIERAPKTQYF TRBJ2-5 13 TRBV6-1
CASSQGAWGNYGYTF TRBJ1-2 15 TRBV4-3
CASSPVTSGITGELFF TRBJ2-2 16 TRBV18
CASSQQGAIETQYF TRBJ2-5 14 TRBV19
CSVDEVVTDTQYF TRBJ2-3 13 TRBV29-1
CASSPRRSGLTYNEQFF TRBJ2-1 17 TRBV7-2
CASSVETSYEQYF TRBJ2-7 13 TRBV6-1
CASSPDWESSGNTIYF TRBJ1-3 16 TRBV5-5
CASSSGLEETQYF TRBJ2-5 13 TRBV14
CATEDPGETQYF TRBJ2-5 12 TRBV10-3
CASSPTSSDTQYF TRBJ2-3 13 TRBV11-2
CASSSTGGTEAFF TRBJ1-1 13 TRBV5-1
CASRILGQETQYF TRBJ2-5 13 TRBV27
CASSPPGRGTDNEQFF TRBJ2-1 16 TRBV18
CASSTMQGQETQYF TRBJ2-5 14 TRBV5-1
CAIPTDPDLGGGYTF TRBJ1-2 15 TRBV2
CASSSPLTSGSYEQYF TRBJ2-7 16 TRBV7-9
CASSLDPGLGNNEQFF TRBJ2-1 16 TRBV11-3
CASSVAPTSYGYTF TRBJ1-2 14 TRBV9
CASSIGGGEGGQPQHF TRBJ1-5 16 TRBV19
CSVERGSRNEQFF TRBJ2-1 13 TRBV29-1
CASSLTGRVEAFF TRBJ1-1 13 TRBV5-4